A selection of T cell receptor beta chains follows, all from one sample in a study of radiotherapy plus CTLA-4 blockade in lung cancer. Clones were read by immunoSEQ multiplex PCR, and TCRdb kept only the in-frame ones, dropping some. The sample records tens of thousands of clones, roughly four fifths being singletons. The material sequenced was peripheral blood, taken from a patient treated with radiotherapy plus ipilimumab. These receptors originate from a human donor with non-small cell lung cancer who had a complete response to radiotherapy plus ipilimumab. The CDR3 runs from the conserved cysteine through the conserved F or W. D genes are given only for firm matches. Some rows mark clone size as missing; the rest say once, few, many or name a class of expanded clone.

>TRBJ2-1|TRBD2|-|TRBV28
TGTGCCAGCAGTCCCCCGGGGCTAGCGGGAGGGCCTAAATACAATGAGCAGTTCTTC
CASSPPGLAGGPKYNEQFF
>TRBJ2-7|TRBD2|few|TRBV7-9
TGTGCCAGCAGCTTAACTAGCGGGGCGTTGGGGTTC
CASSLTSGALGF
>TRBJ2-1|TRBD2|-|TRBV9
TGTGCCAGCAGCAAGACTAGCGGGAGTAATGAGCAGTTCTTC
CASSKTSGSNEQFF
>TRBJ2-7|-|-|TRBV30
TGTGCCTGGAGCCCTTATACAGGGCCCTACGAGCAGTACTTC
CAWSPYTGPYEQYF
>TRBJ1-1|-|-|TRBV7-2
TGTGCCAGCAGCTTACAGTCCAGGAACACTGAAGCTTTCTTT
CASSLQSRNTEAFF
>TRBJ2-7|-|-|TRBV7-2
TGTGCCAGCAGCCGCGGGACGGGACAGCCCGAGCAGTACTTC
CASSRGTGQPEQYF
>TRBJ1-1|TRBD1|-|TRBV19
TGTGCCAGTAGTTCCCGGACAGGGGAAGCTTTCTTT
CASSSRTGEAFF
>TRBJ1-1|-|few|TRBV21-1
TGTGCCAGGGAGGAGGGGCCTTTCTTT
CAREEGPFF
>TRBJ1-5|-|-|TRBV7-8
TGTGCCAGCAGCTTCCGGGGGGCCCAGCCCCAGCATTTT
CASSFRGAQPQHF
>TRBJ1-1|-|-|TRBV19
TGTGCCAGTAGTATAGTCAGACAGAACACTGAAGCTTTCTTT
CASSIVRQNTEAFF
>TRBJ1-1|-|-|TRBV9
TGTGCCAGCAGCGCAAAACCGGGCACTGAAGCTTTCTTT
CASSAKPGTEAFF
>TRBJ1-2|-|-|TRBV5-1
TGCGCCAGCAGCTTGGATTCTGCGGGCTACACCTTC
CASSLDSAGYTF
>TRBJ1-1|-|-|TRBV27
TGTGCCAGCAGTCCCTTTCAAGGAGGGACTGAAGCTTTCTTT
CASSPFQGGTEAFF
>TRBJ2-2|TRBD1|-|TRBV19
TGTGCCACTAAGGACAGGGGCCAAGGAGTCGGGGAGCTGTTTTTT
CATKDRGQGVGELFF
>TRBJ2-1|TRBD2|-|TRBV28
TGTGCCAGCAGTCCCGGACTAGCGGGGGGGAGCTCCTACAATGAGCAGTTCTTC
CASSPGLAGGSSYNEQFF
>TRBJ2-7|TRBD1|once|TRBV7-2
TGTGCCAGCAGCTTATCAGGGGGCGCATCCGAGCAGTACTTC
CASSLSGGASEQYF
>TRBJ2-4|TRBD2|-|TRBV27
TGTGCCAGCAGTTTGCGGGCTAGCGGGGGGGGAAACATTCAGTACTTC
CASSLRASGGGNIQYF
>TRBJ1-2|-|few|TRBV10-3
TGTGCCATCAGTACTCCGACAAGAGGGAACTATGGCTACACCTTC
CAISTPTRGNYGYTF
>TRBJ2-2|-|-|TRBV30
TGTGCCTGGAGTGTACGAGTAAGCGGCGGGGAGCTGTTTTTT
CAWSVRVSGGELFF
>TRBJ2-3|TRBD2|-|TRBV18
TGTGCCAGCTCACCACAAAAGCGGGGGGGGCTCATCACAGATACGCAGTATTTT
CASSPQKRGGLITDTQYF
>TRBJ2-1|-|-|TRBV28
TGTGCCAGCAGTTTTGTGCGGCCCTCCTACAATGAGCAGTTCTTC
CASSFVRPSYNEQFF
>TRBJ2-1|TRBD2|-|TRBV10-1
TGCGCCAGCAGTGGGCGAGGACTAGCGGCCAATAATGAGCAGTTCTTC
CASSGRGLAANNEQFF
>TRBJ1-5|-|-|TRBV28
TGTGCCAGCAACCGCCCCGGGCAGCCCCAGCATTTT
CASNRPGQPQHF
>TRBJ1-6|-|-|TRBV18
TGTGCCAGCTCACCACAGGGGGATTCACCCCTCCACTTT
CASSPQGDSPLHF
>TRBJ2-5|TRBD2|once|TRBV10-1
TGCGCCAGCGGCCCGGGACTAGCGGTCGAGACCCAGTACTTC
CASGPGLAVETQYF
>TRBJ1-1|-|-|TRBV6-5
TGTGCCAGCAGTTACCATGTCACCGGGGGTAGGACTGAAGCTTTCTTT
CASSYHVTGGRTEAFF
>TRBJ2-1|TRBD2|-|TRBV7-6
TGTGCCAGCAGCGCGGAGGTCGGGGGACTAGGCTTCAATGAGCAGTTCTTC
CASSAEVGGLGFNEQFF
>TRBJ2-1|-|once|TRBV5-4
TGTGCCAGCAGCACTACCCAAAGATCCTACAATGAGCAGTTCTTC
CASSTTQRSYNEQFF
>TRBJ2-3|TRBD2|-|TRBV4-3
TGCGCCAGCAGCCAAGAGACTAGCGGGGGGGCCGCCCGCACAGATACGCAGTATTTT
CASSQETSGGAARTDTQYF
>TRBJ1-2|TRBD1|-|TRBV18
TGTGCCAGCTCACCGGACAGGGGCGATGGCTACACCTTC
CASSPDRGDGYTF
>TRBJ2-4|-|few|TRBV9
TGTGCCAGCAGCCCGCAGGGGAACATTCAGTACTTC
CASSPQGNIQYF
>TRBJ2-3|-|-|TRBV10-3
TGTGCCATCAGTGAGTCAAAGACAAGCACAGATACGCAGTATTTT
CAISESKTSTDTQYF
>TRBJ2-1|TRBD2|-|TRBV4-3
TGCGCCAGCAGCCGAGTAGCGGGAGGTTACAATGAGCAGTTCTTC
CASSRVAGGYNEQFF
>TRBJ2-2|-|-|TRBV2
TGTGCCAGCGGGCGGGAGAACACCGGGGAGCTGTTTTTT
CASGRENTGELFF
>TRBJ2-3|-|few|TRBV7-6
TGTGCCAGCAGCTTAGAGCCGGACAGCCTTACGCAGTATTTT
CASSLEPDSLTQYF
>TRBJ1-4|-|-|TRBV28
TGTGCCAGCAGTTTAGGGAAGGGCAGGGTAGCAACTAATGAAAAACTGTTTTTT
CASSLGKGRVATNEKLFF
>TRBJ1-5|-|-|TRBV16
TGTGCCAGCAGCCAATTGGCAGGGAATTTGGGTCAGCCCCAGCATTTT
CASSQLAGNLGQPQHF
>TRBJ1-2|-|-|TRBV5-5
TGTGCCAGCAGCTTCTCTAACTATGGCTACACCTTC
CASSFSNYGYTF
>TRBJ1-3|-|few|TRBV19
TGTGCCAGCAACCAAAGACAGTTAGGTATTGGAAACACCATATATTTT
CASNQRQLGIGNTIYF
>TRBJ1-2|TRBD1|-|TRBV11-2
TGTGCCAGCAGCTTAGAAGTCAACAGGGGCTATGGCTACACCTTC
CASSLEVNRGYGYTF
>TRBJ2-5|TRBD2|-|TRBV10-2
TGCGCCAGCAGTGAGACTGTTAGCGGGAGGGGCCAAGAGACCCAGTACTTC
CASSETVSGRGQETQYF
>TRBJ1-6|-|-|TRBV21-1
TGTGCCAGCAGCAAGACCCACCCCTTGGGAGGGAGCGCCTATAATTCACCCCTCCACTTT
CASSKTHPLGGSAYNSPLHF
>TRBJ2-7|-|-|TRBV19
TGTGCCAGTGCGGACACGGCACATTCCTACGAGCAGTACTTC
CASADTAHSYEQYF
>TRBJ1-4|TRBD1|-|TRBV7-2
TGTGCCAGCAGCTTAGGTGACAGGGGGCAGATTAATGAAAAACTGTTTTTT
CASSLGDRGQINEKLFF
>TRBJ2-7|-|-|TRBV5-6
TGTGCCAGCAGCTCCCTCCGGGACATCTCCTACGAGCAGTACTTC
CASSSLRDISYEQYF
>TRBJ2-7|TRBD1|-|TRBV5-1
TGCGCCAGCAGCCGGGCGGGACAGGCCTACGAGCAGTACTTC
CASSRAGQAYEQYF
>TRBJ2-5|-|-|TRBV5-1
TGCGCCAGCAGCTTGATAACTAGTCGTCAAGAGACCCAGTACTTC
CASSLITSRQETQYF
>TRBJ2-7|TRBD1|-|TRBV2
TGTGCCAGCAGGGTTACAGGGGGATCCACCTACGAGCAGTACTTC
CASRVTGGSTYEQYF
>TRBJ1-2|-|-|TRBV6-6
TGTGCCAGCAGTTACGGGCCGACCGATTTC
CASSYGPTDF
>TRBJ2-5|-|-|TRBV5-1
TGCGCCAGCCGAACCGGGACATCAGACCAAGAGACCCAGTACTTC
CASRTGTSDQETQYF
>TRBJ2-4|TRBD2|-|TRBV19
TGTGCCAGTAGTATCGGAACTAGCGGGAGGTCGAACTTC
CASSIGTSGRSNF
>TRBJ2-3|TRBD2|-|TRBV18
TGTGCCAGCTCACCTCAGCGGGAGGGCCTGGGTGGCACAGATACGCAGTATTTT
CASSPQREGLGGTDTQYF
>TRBJ2-3|-|-|TRBV13
TGTGCCAGCAGCCGAGTAGATACGCAGTATTTT
CASSRVDTQYF
>TRBJ1-3|-|-|TRBV5-1
TGCGCCAGCAGCCGGGAAGACGGAAACACCATATATTTT
CASSREDGNTIYF
>TRBJ1-4|-|-|TRBV6-1
TGTGCCAGCAATTCTAGGACTAATGAAAAACTGTTTTTT
CASNSRTNEKLFF
>TRBJ1-1|TRBD1|-|TRBV6-5
TGTGCCAGCAGTTTGGGACAGGGGACGTGGTTCACTGAAGCTTTCTTT
CASSLGQGTWFTEAFF
>TRBJ2-1|TRBD1|-|TRBV18
TGTGCCAGCTCACCAACGACAGGGGCCGATGAGCAGTTCTTC
CASSPTTGADEQFF
>TRBJ2-1|-|-|TRBV7-3
TGTGCCAGCAGCTTCTATCAGGGAGGTGAGCAGTTCTTC
CASSFYQGGEQFF
>TRBJ2-3|TRBD2|-|TRBV30
TGTGCCTGGAGTGTTCGGAGCGGGATTGTGAATACGCAGTATTTT
CAWSVRSGIVNTQYF
>TRBJ2-7|-|-|TRBV18
TGTGCCAGCTCGCCCCGGGAGACTTCCTACGAGCAGTACTTC
CASSPRETSYEQYF